This T cell receptor beta chain was sequenced during a study of regulatory T cells in long-lasting Graves disease. Whole-study context: For a period under 3 months, newly diagnosed Graves' patients had taken antithyroid drugs.

The CDR3 sequence is 16 residues long. V shed 6 bases, J shed 5 bases, and the junction held 10 bases outside the gene matches. In building TCR beta libraries, iRepertoire HTBI primers were used together with Arm-PCR of CDR3 regions. TCRdb ran MiXCR on the multiplex PCR reads and lists one entry per CDR3 protein. The sample contains 350,000 to 500,000 distinct CDR3 sequences, about a sixth of which appear only once. Findings of the study overall: Favored gene segments in persistent disease were TRBV28, TRBJ1-2 and TRBJ2-5. TCR diversity was lower in persistent Graves' patients than in newly diagnosed ones.

Described time point: newly diagnosed GD, antithyroid drugs for less than 3 months. PBMC-derived RNA was used for the TCR library. As regards this clonotype: The target antigen is unknown.

These same records also appear under a second study, on T cells in Graves' hyperthyroidism and ophthalmopathy.

J is TRBJ2-3 and V is TRBV12-3 or TRBV12-4, with TRBD2 matching over 11 bases. Material: peripheral blood mononuclear cells (PBMCs), obtained at new diagnosis, from a patient treated with antithyroid drugs. This clonotype was sampled from a woman aged 18-35 years with Graves disease. The chain's CDR3 is CASSTSLSGRGDTQYF. Written as DNA, the CDR3 is TGTGCCAGCAGCACCTCCCTTAGCGGGAGGGGAGATACGCAGTATTTT.